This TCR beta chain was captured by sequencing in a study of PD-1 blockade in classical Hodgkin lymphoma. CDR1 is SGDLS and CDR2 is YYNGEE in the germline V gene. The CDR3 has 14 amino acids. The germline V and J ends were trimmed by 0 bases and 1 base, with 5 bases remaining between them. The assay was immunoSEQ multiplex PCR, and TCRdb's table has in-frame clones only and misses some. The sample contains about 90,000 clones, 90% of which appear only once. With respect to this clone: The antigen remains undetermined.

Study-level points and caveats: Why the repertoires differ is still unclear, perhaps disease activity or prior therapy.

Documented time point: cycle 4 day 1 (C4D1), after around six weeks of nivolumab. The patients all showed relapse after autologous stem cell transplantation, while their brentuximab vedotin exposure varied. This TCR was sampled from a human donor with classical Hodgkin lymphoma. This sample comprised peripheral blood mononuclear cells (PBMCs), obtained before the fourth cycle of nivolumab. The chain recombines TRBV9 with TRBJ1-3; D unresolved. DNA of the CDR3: TGTGCCAGCAGCGTAGAAGGGTCTGGAAACACCATATATTTT. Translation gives CASSVEGSGNTIYF.